This TCR beta chain is from a study of blood T cell repertoires in COVID-19. Study-level background: COVID-19 samples from acute and convalescent phases originated in the United States, Italy and Spain. Sample material is recorded as cDNA or gDNA derived from T cells, B-cell-depleted T cells, or PBMCs.

Authors' processing steps: By means of reference gene primer amplification, nucleated cell counts were estimated. Clones were sequenced by immunoSEQ multiplex PCR, and TCRdb holds only the in-frame ones, with some missing. V and J calls and clone size come straight from that table; D and trimming were deduced from the DNA. The repertoire holds 100,000 to 120,000 clones, with roughly 80% as singletons. Specimen: peripheral blood. The sequence was collected from a woman in her fifties or sixties with acute or convalescent COVID-19.

As DNA, the CDR3 is TGTGCCAGCAGCTATGAGGAGTCCCCCTACGAGCAGTACTTC. This sequence encodes CASSYEESPYEQYF. The J gene is TRBJ2-7, the V gene TRBV5-6; D unresolved. Germline values: CDR1 SGHDT, CDR2 YYEEEE. The ends were cut back, 3 bases at V and 2 bases at J, with 12 bases in the middle. The CDR3 is 14 amino acids.